This T cell receptor beta chain appears in the sequencing data of a study of blood T cells in healthy people across ages. Study conclusions and caveats: Donor CMV status, an unknown factor, possibly confounded changes in expanded clonotypes. More naive CD4+ cells and higher diversity were found in long-lived than in aged donors. PBMCs went unsorted, and a conclusive naive versus antigen-experienced comparison was therefore prevented.

To note about this clonotype: Its antigen is not identified.

Isolation yielded PBMCs, at least 6 million per sample, in every case. CDR1 is LGHNA and CDR2 is YNFKEQ in the germline V gene. There are 15 residues in the CDR3. V was clipped by 0 bases and J by 4 bases, with 12 bases between them. Next came a second PCR, run for about 7 to 12 cycles, which used a sample-barcoded 5' primer along with a J-beta primer mix. TCRdb passed the 5' RACE reads through MiXCR, listing each CDR3 protein once. Altogether some 640,000 distinct CDR3 sequences are present, approximately 30% being singletons, with the ten largest covering around 16%. The chain carries TRBV4-2 and TRBJ1-1; maybe TRBD1 (5 bases). This TCR was recovered from a woman aged 80 or older in good health. Sequencing was done on a sample of blood. The CDR3 DNA reads as TGTGCCAGCAGCCAAGATCATGGGGGAGGCACTGAAGCTTTCTTT. Protein: CASSQDHGGGTEAFF.